The present T cell receptor (beta chain) was sequenced within a study of blood T cell repertoires in COVID-19. The data were produced by immunoSEQ multiplex PCR, yet TCRdb's version contains in-frame clones alone and is incomplete. This table has 470,000 or so clones, roughly 85% appearing once. Participants spanned ages roughly 18 to 95 years and resided in about 24 US areas. The clonotype originates from a woman aged 18-29 years with acute COVID-19. Sequencing was performed on PBMCs or T cells enriched from blood (not recorded which).

The CDR3 nucleotides are TGTGCCAGCAGGACAGGGAATGAGCAGTTCTTC. This codes for CASRTGNEQFF. V is TRBV2 and J is TRBJ2-1; 7 bases align to TRBD1. From germline, CDR1 is SNHLY and CDR2 FYNNEI. Trimming took 6 bases from V and 7 from J; bases not matched to a gene: 0. The CDR3 totals 11 residues.